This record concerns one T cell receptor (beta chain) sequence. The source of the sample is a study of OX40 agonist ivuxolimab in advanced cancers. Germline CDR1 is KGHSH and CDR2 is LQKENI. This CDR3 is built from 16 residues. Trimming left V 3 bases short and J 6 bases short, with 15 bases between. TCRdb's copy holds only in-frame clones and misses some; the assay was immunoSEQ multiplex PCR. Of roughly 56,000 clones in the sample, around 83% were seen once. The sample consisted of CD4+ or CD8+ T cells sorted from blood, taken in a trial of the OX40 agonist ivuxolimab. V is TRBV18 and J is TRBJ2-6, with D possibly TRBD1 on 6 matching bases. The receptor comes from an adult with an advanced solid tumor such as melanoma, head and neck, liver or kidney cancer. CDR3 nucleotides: TGTGCCAGCTCACCTGACTCAGGGGCTGAGGCCAACGTCCTGACTTTC. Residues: CASSPDSGAEANVLTF.